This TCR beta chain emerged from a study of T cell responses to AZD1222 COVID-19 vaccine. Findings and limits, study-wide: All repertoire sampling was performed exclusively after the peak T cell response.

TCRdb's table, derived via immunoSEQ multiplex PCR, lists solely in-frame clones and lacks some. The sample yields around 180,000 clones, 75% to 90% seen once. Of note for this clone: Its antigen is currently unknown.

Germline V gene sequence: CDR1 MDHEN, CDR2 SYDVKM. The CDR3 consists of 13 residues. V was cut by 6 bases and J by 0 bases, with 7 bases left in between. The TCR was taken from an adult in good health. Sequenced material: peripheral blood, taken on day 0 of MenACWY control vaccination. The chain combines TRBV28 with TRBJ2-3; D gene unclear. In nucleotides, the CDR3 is TGTGCCAGCAGAAAGGACAGCACAGATACGCAGTATTTT. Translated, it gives CASRKDSTDTQYF.